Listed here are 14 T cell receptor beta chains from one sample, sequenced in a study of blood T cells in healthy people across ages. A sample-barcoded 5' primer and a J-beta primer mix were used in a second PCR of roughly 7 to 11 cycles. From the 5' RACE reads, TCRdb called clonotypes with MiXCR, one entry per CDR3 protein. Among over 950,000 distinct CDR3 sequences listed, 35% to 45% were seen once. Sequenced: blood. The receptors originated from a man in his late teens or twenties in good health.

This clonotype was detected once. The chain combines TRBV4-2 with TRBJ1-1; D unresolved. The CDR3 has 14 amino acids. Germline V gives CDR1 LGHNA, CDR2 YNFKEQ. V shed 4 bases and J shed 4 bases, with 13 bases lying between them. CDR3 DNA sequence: TGTGCCAGCAGCCGCCTGGATCTGGGCACTGAAGCTTTCTTT. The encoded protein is CASSRLDLGTEAFF.

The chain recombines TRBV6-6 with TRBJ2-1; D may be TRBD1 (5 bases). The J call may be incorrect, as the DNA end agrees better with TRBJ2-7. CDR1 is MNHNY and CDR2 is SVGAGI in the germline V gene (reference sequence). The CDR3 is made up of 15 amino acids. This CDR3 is CASSYTGYSYNEQYF. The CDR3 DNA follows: TGTGCCAGCAGTTATACAGGATACTCCTACAATGAGCAGTACTTC.

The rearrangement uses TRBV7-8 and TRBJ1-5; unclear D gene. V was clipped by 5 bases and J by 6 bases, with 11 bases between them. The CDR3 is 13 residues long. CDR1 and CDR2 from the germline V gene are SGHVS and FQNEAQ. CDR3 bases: TGTGCCAGCAGCAAGACCTTGGGTCAGCCCCAGCATTTT. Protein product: CASSKTLGQPQHF.

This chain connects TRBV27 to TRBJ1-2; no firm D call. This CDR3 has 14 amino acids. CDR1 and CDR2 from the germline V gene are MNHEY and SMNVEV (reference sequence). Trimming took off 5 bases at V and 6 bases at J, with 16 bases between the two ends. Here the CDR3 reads CASSQGRLGHGYTF. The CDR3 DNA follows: TGTGCCAGCAGTCAAGGACGGCTCGGACATGGCTACACCTTC.

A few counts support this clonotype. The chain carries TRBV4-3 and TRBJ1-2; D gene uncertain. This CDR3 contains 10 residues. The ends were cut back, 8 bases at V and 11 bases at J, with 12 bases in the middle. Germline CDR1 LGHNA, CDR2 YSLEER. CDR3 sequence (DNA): TGCGCCAGCTGGGCGAAGGGTTACACCTTC. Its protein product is CASWAKGYTF.

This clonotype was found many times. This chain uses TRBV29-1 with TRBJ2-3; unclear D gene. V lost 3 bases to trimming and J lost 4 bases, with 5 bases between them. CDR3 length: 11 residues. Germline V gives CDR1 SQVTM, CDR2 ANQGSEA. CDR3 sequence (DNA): TGCAGCGTTGAGGTGGCAGATACGCAGTATTTT. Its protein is CSVEVADTQYF.

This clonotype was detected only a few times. As DNA, the CDR3 is TGCAGTGCTAGAGATATAAGCGGGGGGGCCCTAAATGAGCAGTTCTTC. Residues: CSARDISGGALNEQFF. The chain joins TRBV20-1 to TRBJ2-1; 10 positions match TRBD2. Germline V lookup: CDR1 DFQATT, CDR2 SNEGSKA (reference sequence). With 0 bases clipped from V and 7 bases from J, the junction kept 9 bases outside the gene matches. The CDR3 is 16 amino acids.

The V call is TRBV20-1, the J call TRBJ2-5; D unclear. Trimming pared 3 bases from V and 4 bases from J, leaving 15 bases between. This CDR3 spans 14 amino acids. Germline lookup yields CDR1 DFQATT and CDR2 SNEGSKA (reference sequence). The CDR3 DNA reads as TGCAGTGCTAGTGACGTGAACCGCGGAGAGACCCAGTACTTC. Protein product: CSASDVNRGETQYF.

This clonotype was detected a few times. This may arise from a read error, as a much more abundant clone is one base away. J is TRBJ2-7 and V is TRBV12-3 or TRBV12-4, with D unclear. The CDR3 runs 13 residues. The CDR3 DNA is TGTGCCGGCAGTTTAAGCCTCTCCTACGAGCAGTACTTC. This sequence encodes CAGSLSLSYEQYF.

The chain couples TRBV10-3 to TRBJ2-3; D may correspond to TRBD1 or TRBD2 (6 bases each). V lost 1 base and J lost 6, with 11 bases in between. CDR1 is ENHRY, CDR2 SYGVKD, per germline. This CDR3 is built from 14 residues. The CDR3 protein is CAISELGGEDTQYF. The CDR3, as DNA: TGTGCCATCAGTGAGTTGGGGGGCGAGGATACGCAGTATTTT.

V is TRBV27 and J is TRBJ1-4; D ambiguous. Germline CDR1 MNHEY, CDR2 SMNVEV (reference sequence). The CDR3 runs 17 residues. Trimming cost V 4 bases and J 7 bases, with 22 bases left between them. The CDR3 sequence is CASSSPVTPIAGEKLFF. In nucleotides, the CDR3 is TGTGCCAGCAGTTCCCCCGTGACACCAATCGCGGGTGAAAAACTGTTTTTT. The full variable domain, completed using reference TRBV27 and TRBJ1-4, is EAQVTQNPRYLITVTGKKLTVTCSQNMNHEYMSWYRQDPGLGLRQIYYSMNVEVTDKGDVPEGYKVSRKEKRNFPLILESPSPNQTSLYFCASSSPVTPIAGEKLFFGSGTQLSVL.

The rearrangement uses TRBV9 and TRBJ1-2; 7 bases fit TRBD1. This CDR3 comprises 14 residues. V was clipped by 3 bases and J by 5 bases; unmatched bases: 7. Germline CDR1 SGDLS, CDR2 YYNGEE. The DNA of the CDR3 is TGTGCCAGCAGCGAAGCAGGGGGAGGATATGGCTACACCTTC. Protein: CASSEAGGGYGYTF.

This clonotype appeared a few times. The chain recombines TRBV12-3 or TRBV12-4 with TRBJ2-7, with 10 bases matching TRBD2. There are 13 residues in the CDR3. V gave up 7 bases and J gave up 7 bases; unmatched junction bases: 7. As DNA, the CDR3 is TGTGCCAGCACCCTAGCGGGGGCCAATGAGCAGTACTTC. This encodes CASTLAGANEQYF.

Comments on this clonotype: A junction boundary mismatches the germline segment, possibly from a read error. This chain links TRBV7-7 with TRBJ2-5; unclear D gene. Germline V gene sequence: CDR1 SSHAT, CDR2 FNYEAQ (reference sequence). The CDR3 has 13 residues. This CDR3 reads CASSRDMQETQYF. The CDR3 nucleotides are TGTGCTAGCAGCCGAGATATGCAAGAGACCCAGTACTTC.